This record covers a single T cell receptor beta chain. This clonotype appeared a few times. There is no known antigen for this receptor. No base quality values were provided; no much bigger clone lies one nucleotide off. The library was obtained by RT-PCR. The sequencing machine was an Illumina HiSeq 2500. The raw public data were reprocessed by TCRdb itself: fastp quality trimming at Q25, MiXCR clonotype calling, in-frame beta chains only. When rows share a CDR3 protein, they turn into one entry using the most common DNA and genes. The sample includes around 790,000 distinct CDR3 sequences, with 21% observed a single time. Roughly 10% of the sample lies in the top ten. This entry comes from a study of response to subunit inactivated influenza vaccine listed by TCRdb under 2018. At the level of the whole study: To follow how T cells responded to a trivalent subunit inactivated influenza vaccine, the researchers relied on deep quantitative profiling of the T cell receptor repertoire.

The CDR3 contains 14 residues, cysteine and phenylalanine counted. The DNA shown is the 42-base CDR3, in frame from base 1. CDR1 and CDR2, per the germline V gene (reference sequence), are SEHNR and FQNEAQ. V is reduced by 5 bases and J by 3 bases, leaving a spacing of 14 bases between them. Study-level results and caveats: It was suggested by the authors that each seasonal influenza vaccination may recruit only a limited number of new T cells.

In this chain, TRBV7-9 is recombined with TRBJ2-7, with an unclear D gene assignment. The TCR was taken from a man in his fifties or sixties who received an inactivated influenza vaccine. Donor details come from another sample of the same person, matched by shared clones. The source material was PBMCs from blood, sampled roughly 5 days after vaccination. The CDR3 in this case is CASSLRGTFYEQYF. In nucleotide form, the sequence is TGTGCCAGCAGCCTCCGCGGAACATTCTACGAGCAGTACTTC.